The next 30 T cell receptor beta chains were all read from a single sample in a study of CD4 T cells in relation to SARS-CoV-2 and coronaviruses. Which antigens these TCRs recognize remains unknown. Before the COVID-19 pandemic, during about 2011-2019, CD4+ T cells were taken from unexposed donors. The cells were cultured for approximately ten days before CD4+ T cells were isolated. The protocol was immunoSEQ multiplex PCR, while the TCRdb copy is restricted to in-frame clones and leaves out a portion. The sample gives tens of thousands of clones, 70% to 80% of which show up once; about 15% is in the top ten. Sequences were obtained from CD4+ T cells from PBMCs, cultured in vitro. Every receptor here comes from a human donor in good health.

This clone was counted between two and nine times. The rearrangement uses TRBV4-2 and TRBJ2-5; unclear D gene. Trimming shortened V by 0 bases and J by 10 bases, and 9 bases separated the two germline ends. Germline V gene sequence: CDR1 LGHNA, CDR2 YNFKEQ. This CDR3 contains 12 residues. The CDR3 spells CASSQEFTHQYF. CDR3 nucleotides: TGTGCCAGCAGCCAAGAATTTACTCACCAGTACTTC.

This clone showed up just a few times. The J gene is TRBJ2-2, the V gene TRBV6-2 or TRBV6-3; D ambiguous. V was trimmed by 0 bases and J by 5 bases, leaving 4 bases between them. Germline V gene data show CDR1 as MNHEY and CDR2 as SVGEGT. The CDR3 contains 13 residues. CDR3 nucleotides: TGTGCCAGCAGTTACTCCCGGACCGGGGAGCTGTTTTTT. Its protein is CASSYSRTGELFF.

The gene calls are TRBV20-1 and TRBJ2-7, with 10 bases fitting TRBD2. Trimming at V came to 3 bases and at J to 3 bases, leaving 5 bases not matched to a gene. The CDR3 contains 14 residues. Germline-derived CDR1 and CDR2 are DFQATT and SNEGSKA (reference sequence). The CDR3 DNA is TGCAGTGCTAGTCACCCTAGCGGGAGCTACGAGCAGTACTTC. Its protein product is CSASHPSGSYEQYF.

This chain connects TRBV28 to TRBJ2-7; D uncertain. V was pared by 6 bases and J by 0 bases, with 12 bases between. From germline, CDR1 is MDHEN and CDR2 SYDVKM. This CDR3 spans 14 amino acids. CDR3 protein: CASRHLTASYEQYF. As DNA, the CDR3 is TGTGCCAGCAGGCATCTTACGGCCTCCTACGAGCAGTACTTC.

This clone was seen once. This chain joins TRBV12-5 and TRBJ2-7, with no clear D. Germline V CDR1 and CDR2: LGHNT, FRNRAP. Trimming stripped 5 bases from V and 4 bases from J, with 6 bases between. This CDR3 spans 11 amino acids. In DNA form, the CDR3 reads TGTGCTAGTGGTCCCTGGTACGAGCAGTACTTC. It yields the protein CASGPWYEQYF.

This chain links TRBV30 with TRBJ1-1, with D unclear. The germline gives CDR1 GTSNPN, CDR2 SVGIG (reference sequence). CDR3 size: 11 residues. V lost 4 bases and J lost 6, with 9 bases in between. The CDR3 bases are TGTGCCTGGAATATGTTCTCTGAAGCTTTCTTT. Protein product: CAWNMFSEAFF.

The rearrangement links TRBV3-1 (or the pseudogene TRBV3-2) to TRBJ2-3; TRBD2 agrees at 11 bases. V gave up 4 bases and J gave up 8 bases; unmatched junction bases: 8. The V gene's germline CDR1 is LGHDT and CDR2 YNNKEL (reference sequence). The CDR3 loop spans 15 amino acids. The CDR3 protein is CASSPHSGRAGTQYF. For the CDR3, the DNA is TGTGCCAGCAGCCCTCATAGCGGGAGGGCCGGTACGCAGTATTTT.

CDR3 residues: CASSAGVSGGNTIYF. CDR3 bases: TGTGCCAGCAGCGCCGGGGTGTCTGGCGGAAACACCATATATTTT. V and J are TRBV9 and TRBJ1-3; D unresolved. Between the trimmed V and J ends, which lost 3 bases and 4 bases, there was a span of 14 bases. This CDR3 is 15 amino acids long. Germline lookup yields CDR1 SGDLS and CDR2 YYNGEE.

The chain links TRBV30 to TRBJ1-1; possibly TRBD1 for D (5 bases). V gave up 0 bases and J gave up 4 bases, with 9 bases separating them. The CDR3 has 13 amino acids. Germline V gives CDR1 GTSNPN, CDR2 SVGIG (reference sequence). This CDR3 is CAWSVGQGTEAFF. The CDR3 DNA sequence: TGTGCCTGGAGTGTCGGGCAGGGCACTGAAGCTTTCTTT. Full variable domain (remainder filled in from reference TRBV30 and TRBJ1-1): SQTIHQWPATLVQPVGSPLSLECTVEGTSNPNLYWYRQAAGRGLQLLFYSVGIGQISSEVPQNLSASRPQDRQFILSSKKLLLSDSGFYLCAWSVGQGTEAFFGQGTRLTVV.

The chain couples TRBV3-1 (or the pseudogene TRBV3-2) to TRBJ2-5; TRBD2 aligns across 12 bases. This CDR3 is built from 16 residues. Germline lookup yields CDR1 LGHDT and CDR2 YNNKEL (reference sequence). The V segment lost 4 bases and the J segment 0 bases; nucleotides outside the gene matches: 3. The CDR3: CASSLGTSGYQETQYF. DNA of the CDR3: TGTGCCAGCAGCCTGGGGACTAGCGGGTACCAAGAGACCCAGTACTTC.

The V call is TRBV10-3, the J call TRBJ2-7; D unresolved. The CDR3 runs 12 residues. The V end lost 9 bases, the J end lost 6 bases, and 15 bases lay between the germline ends. CDR1 is ENHRY, CDR2 SYGVKD, per germline. The CDR3 reads CAIGKEIAEQYF. As DNA, the CDR3 is TGTGCCATAGGGAAGGAGATAGCCGAGCAGTACTTC.

DNA of the CDR3: TGTGCCAGCAGTTTTAACTCCTACACTGAAGCTTTCTTT. Its translation is CASSFNSYTEAFF. The chain carries TRBV27 and TRBJ1-1, with D hard to call. The V end was cut by 3 bases, the J end by 3 bases, with 8 bases between. From germline, CDR1 is MNHEY and CDR2 SMNVEV (reference sequence). The CDR3 consists of 13 residues.

The CDR3, as DNA: TGTGCCAGCAGCCAAGAAGCGCAGGGTCCATACGAGCAGTACTTC. It codes for CASSQEAQGPYEQYF. This chain links TRBV4-2 with TRBJ2-7, with D possibly TRBD1 on 5 matching bases. The length of the CDR3 is 15 residues. Germline CDR1 reads LGHNA; CDR2 reads YNFKEQ. With 0 bases removed from V and 4 bases from J, the gap between germline ends came to 13 bases.

The chain is built from TRBV6-2 or TRBV6-3 and TRBJ2-2; D gene uncertain. The V gene lost 5 bases and the J gene lost 6 bases, with 7 bases spanning the gap. The germline CDR1 and CDR2 sequences are MNHEY and SVGEGT. The CDR3 runs 12 residues. The CDR3 region has the DNA TGTGCCAGCAGTGACGCGCCCGGGGAGCTGTTTTTT. Its protein is CASSDAPGELFF.

The V and J genes are TRBV18 and TRBJ2-5, with TRBD2 matching 10 bases. The CDR3 contains 15 residues. Germline loops: CDR1 KGHSH, CDR2 LQKENI. After removal of 1 base from V and 4 bases from J, the junction contained 3 bases not matched to a gene. The CDR3 loop reads CASSPRASGRETQYF. DNA of the CDR3: TGTGCCAGCTCACCACGGGCTAGCGGGAGAGAGACCCAGTACTTC.

This chain connects TRBV7-9 to TRBJ2-7; tentatively, D is TRBD1 (5 bases). CDR1 is SEHNR, CDR2 FQNEAQ, per germline (reference sequence). V lost 6 bases and J 5 bases, leaving 11 bases between the germline ends. CDR3 size: 12 residues. This chain's CDR3 is CASSHQGNEQYF. The DNA of the CDR3 is TGTGCCAGCAGTCACCAGGGTAACGAGCAGTACTTC.

The rearrangement uses TRBV6-5 and TRBJ1-3, with D possibly being TRBD1 (6 bases). Trimming shortened V by 3 bases and J by 8 bases, and 17 bases separated the two germline ends. This CDR3 spans 15 amino acids. In germline, CDR1 is MNHEY, CDR2 SVGAGI. This chain's CDR3 is CASSYSQQGPDTIYF. As DNA, the CDR3 is TGTGCCAGCAGTTATAGTCAGCAGGGGCCGGACACCATATATTTT.

This clone was found a few times. The chain employs TRBV5-6 and TRBJ2-7; 7 nucleotides line up with TRBD2. Germline-derived CDR1 and CDR2 are SGHDT and YYEEEE. This CDR3 comprises 13 residues. V gave up 4 bases and J gave up 3 bases; unmatched junction bases: 4. CDR3 sequence: CASSPWEGYEQYF. CDR3 bases: TGTGCCAGCAGCCCCTGGGAGGGCTACGAGCAGTACTTC. Based on the CDR3 plus reference TRBV5-6 and TRBJ2-7, the full variable domain is DAGVTQSPTHLIKTRGQQVTLRCSPKSGHDTVSWYQQALGQGPQFIFQYYEEEERQRGNFPDRFSGHQFPNYSSELNVNALLLGDSALYLCASSPWEGYEQYFGPGTRLTVT.

In its sample, this clone was seen once. The chain links TRBV20-1 to TRBJ1-1; D not certain. The germline V and J ends were trimmed by 7 bases and 0 bases, with 6 bases remaining between them. CDR1 and CDR2 from the germline V gene are DFQATT and SNEGSKA (reference sequence). The length of the CDR3 is 11 residues. CDR3 in DNA: TGCAGTGGAACAGTGAACACTGAAGCTTTCTTT. It codes for CSGTVNTEAFF.

The rearrangement uses TRBV27 and TRBJ2-7; the D gene is possibly TRBD2 (6 bases). V lost 6 bases and J 1 base, leaving 22 bases between the germline ends. The CDR3 consists of 17 residues. Germline assignment: CDR1 MNHEY and CDR2 SMNVEV (reference sequence). The CDR3 here is CASSLNGYGSRSYEQYF. The CDR3 nucleotides are TGTGCCAGCAGCCTAAATGGATACGGGAGTAGGTCCTACGAGCAGTACTTC.

This rearrangement joins TRBV15 to TRBJ2-5; maybe TRBD1 (5 bases). The CDR3 is made up of 11 amino acids. V lost 6 bases and J lost 5, with 7 bases in between. Germline V gene sequence: CDR1 LNHNV, CDR2 YYDKDF (reference sequence). This CDR3 reads CATRSGETQYF. CDR3 DNA sequence: TGTGCCACCAGGTCAGGGGAGACCCAGTACTTC.

The DNA for the CDR3 is TGTGCCAGCAGTTCCGGCGCTTACACAGATACGCAGTATTTT. It translates to CASSSGAYTDTQYF. The chain recombines TRBV28 with TRBJ2-3, with D unclear. V lost 4 bases and J 2 bases, leaving 10 bases between the germline ends. This CDR3 region has 14 residues. CDR1 is MDHEN and CDR2 is SYDVKM in the germline V gene. The variable domain in full, with the rest retrieved from reference TRBV28 and TRBJ2-3, is DVKVTQSSRYLVKRTGEKVFLECVQDMDHENMFWYRQDPGLGLRLIYFSYDVKMKEKGDIPEGYSVSREKKERFSLILESASTNQTSMYLCASSSGAYTDTQYFGPGTRLTVL.

This chain joins TRBV5-1 and TRBJ2-1; 12 bases fit TRBD2. J gave up 10 bases and V 0 bases, and 5 bases lay outside the gene matches. Per the germline V gene, CDR1 is SGHRS and CDR2 is YFSETQ. This CDR3 contains 15 residues. The CDR3 spells CASSLGTSGTQEQFF. Here the CDR3 DNA reads TGCGCCAGCAGCTTGGGGACTAGCGGGACCCAAGAGCAGTTCTTC.

The V call is TRBV9, the J call TRBJ1-1, with 8 bases that match TRBD1. This CDR3 is built from 15 residues. Germline V gene sequence: CDR1 SGDLS, CDR2 YYNGEE. The trim removed 3 bases at V and 3 bases at J, leaving 7 bases unmatched. The CDR3 DNA reads as TGTGCCAGCAGCGGATTACAGGGGGATGACACTGAAGCTTTCTTT. Amino acids: CASSGLQGDDTEAFF.

The table lists this clone with a count of one. This chain uses TRBV6-5 with TRBJ2-2; D gene unclear. This CDR3 comprises 13 residues. V was shortened by 6 bases and J by 5 bases, with 10 bases between the two germline ends. Germline V gene lookup returns CDR1 MNHEY and CDR2 SVGAGI. The CDR3 nucleotides are TGTGCCAGCAGGACGGGTGGGACCGGGGAGCTGTTTTTT. Its translation: CASRTGGTGELFF.

The chain carries TRBV9 and TRBJ1-2; D possibly corresponds to TRBD1 (6 bases). The CDR3 has 14 residues. Germline assignment: CDR1 SGDLS and CDR2 YYNGEE. V was cut by 0 bases and J by 4 bases, with 10 bases left in between. CDR3: CASSVADRSYGYTF. The CDR3 DNA is TGTGCCAGCAGCGTAGCCGACAGGAGCTATGGCTACACCTTC.

The genes are TRBV12-3 or TRBV12-4 and TRBJ2-1; 7 nucleotides align to TRBD2. V lost 5 bases to trimming and J lost 5 bases; unmatched junction nucleotides: 3. The CDR3 has 13 residues. CDR3 loop: CASSPRGDNEQFF. CDR3 in DNA: TGTGCCAGCAGTCCACGGGGGGACAATGAGCAGTTCTTC.

This chain links TRBV9 with TRBJ2-7; TRBD2 matches at 12 bases. The length of the CDR3 is 15 residues. CDR1 and CDR2 from the germline V gene are SGDLS and YYNGEE. V lost 2 bases and J lost 6; bases outside the gene matches: 6. The DNA for the CDR3 is TGTGCCAGCAGCGTCGGACTAGCGGGAATCAGCGAGCAGTACTTC. Its protein product is CASSVGLAGISEQYF.

The CDR3 nucleotides are TGCAGCCTTTCGGGGGAGATAGGGATTCAGTACTTC. It specifies CSLSGEIGIQYF. The chain is built from TRBV29-1 and TRBJ2-4; perhaps TRBD2 as D (6 bases). The germline V and J ends were trimmed by 8 bases and 10 bases, with 18 bases remaining between them. The CDR3 runs to 12 residues. Germline CDR1 SQVTM, CDR2 ANQGSEA.

The chain is built from TRBV18 and TRBJ1-2, with TRBD1 matching over 7 bases. Germline CDR1 is KGHSH and CDR2 is LQKENI. This CDR3 has 15 amino acids. With 0 bases clipped from V and 13 bases from J, the junction kept 14 bases outside the gene matches. CDR3 DNA: TGTGCCAGCTCACCACCGGTGGGACAGTTCCTATTACTCACCTTC. This encodes CASSPPVGQFLLLTF.